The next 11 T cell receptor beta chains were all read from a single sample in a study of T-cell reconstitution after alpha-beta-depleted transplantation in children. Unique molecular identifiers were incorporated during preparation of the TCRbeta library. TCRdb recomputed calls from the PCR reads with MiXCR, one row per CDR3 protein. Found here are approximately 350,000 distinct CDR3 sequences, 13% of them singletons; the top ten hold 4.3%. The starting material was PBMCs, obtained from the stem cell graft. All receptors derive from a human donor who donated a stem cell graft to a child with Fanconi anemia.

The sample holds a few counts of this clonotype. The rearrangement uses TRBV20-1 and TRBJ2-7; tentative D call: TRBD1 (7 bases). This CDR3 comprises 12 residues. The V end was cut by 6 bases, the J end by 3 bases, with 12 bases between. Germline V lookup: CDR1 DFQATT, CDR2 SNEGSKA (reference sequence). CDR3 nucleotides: TGCAGTGCACAGGGGAGGAACTACGAGCAGTACTTC. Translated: CSAQGRNYEQYF.

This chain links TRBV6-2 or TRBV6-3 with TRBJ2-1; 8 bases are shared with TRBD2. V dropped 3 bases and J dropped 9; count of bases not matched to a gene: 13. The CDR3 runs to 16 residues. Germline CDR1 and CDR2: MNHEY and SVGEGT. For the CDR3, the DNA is TGTGCCAGCAGTTATTCATCAGCGGGAGCTTGGGGTGAGCAGTTCTTC. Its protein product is CASSYSSAGAWGEQFF.

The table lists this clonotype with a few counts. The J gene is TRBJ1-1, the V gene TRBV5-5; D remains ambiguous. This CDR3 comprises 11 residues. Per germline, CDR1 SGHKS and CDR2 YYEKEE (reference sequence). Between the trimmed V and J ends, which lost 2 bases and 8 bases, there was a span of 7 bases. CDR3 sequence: CASSFGVEAFF. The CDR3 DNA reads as TGTGCCAGCAGCTTCGGGGTGGAAGCTTTCTTT. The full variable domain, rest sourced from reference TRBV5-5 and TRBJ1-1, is DAGVTQSPTHLIKTRGQQVTLRCSPISGHKSVSWYQQVLGQGPQFIFQYYEKEERGRGNFPDRFSARQFPNYSSELNVNALLLGDSALYLCASSFGVEAFFGQGTRLTVV.

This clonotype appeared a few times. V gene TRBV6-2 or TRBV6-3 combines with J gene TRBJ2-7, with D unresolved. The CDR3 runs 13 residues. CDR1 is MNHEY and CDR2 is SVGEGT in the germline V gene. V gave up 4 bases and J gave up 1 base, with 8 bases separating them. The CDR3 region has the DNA TGTGCCAGCAGTTGGCTTCGATCCTACGAGCAGTACTTC. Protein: CASSWLRSYEQYF.

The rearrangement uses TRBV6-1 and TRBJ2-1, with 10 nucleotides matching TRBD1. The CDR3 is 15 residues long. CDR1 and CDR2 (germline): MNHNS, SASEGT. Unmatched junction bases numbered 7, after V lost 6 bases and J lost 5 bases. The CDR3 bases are TGTGCCAGCAGCTCCACCGGGACAGGGGACAATGAGCAGTTCTTC. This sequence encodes CASSSTGTGDNEQFF.

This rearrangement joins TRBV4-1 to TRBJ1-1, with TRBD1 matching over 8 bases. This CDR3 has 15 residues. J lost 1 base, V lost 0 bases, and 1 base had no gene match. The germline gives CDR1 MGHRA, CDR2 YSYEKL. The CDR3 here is CASSQEGTGNTEAFF. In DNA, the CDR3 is TGCGCCAGCAGCCAAGAAGGGACAGGGAACACTGAAGCTTTCTTT.

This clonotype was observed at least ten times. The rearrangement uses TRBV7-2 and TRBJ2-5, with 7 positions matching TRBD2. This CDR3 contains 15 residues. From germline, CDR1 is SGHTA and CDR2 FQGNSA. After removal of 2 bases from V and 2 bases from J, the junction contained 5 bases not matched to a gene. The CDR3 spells CASSLQRGEQETQYF. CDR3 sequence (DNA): TGTGCCAGCAGCTTACAACGGGGGGAACAAGAGACCCAGTACTTC.

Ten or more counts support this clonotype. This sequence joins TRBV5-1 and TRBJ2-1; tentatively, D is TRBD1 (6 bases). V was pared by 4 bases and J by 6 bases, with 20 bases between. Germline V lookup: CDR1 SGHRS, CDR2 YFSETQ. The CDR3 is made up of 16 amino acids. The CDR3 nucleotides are TGCGCCAGCAGCCCCACGGCGGCAGGGGTCGGCAATGAGCAGTTCTTC. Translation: CASSPTAAGVGNEQFF.

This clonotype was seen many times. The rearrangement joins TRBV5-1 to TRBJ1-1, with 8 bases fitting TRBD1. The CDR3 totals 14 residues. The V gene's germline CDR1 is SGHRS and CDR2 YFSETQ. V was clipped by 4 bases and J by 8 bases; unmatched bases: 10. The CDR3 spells CASSQDGQGSEAFF. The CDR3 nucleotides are TGCGCCAGCAGCCAGGACGGACAGGGCTCAGAAGCTTTCTTT.

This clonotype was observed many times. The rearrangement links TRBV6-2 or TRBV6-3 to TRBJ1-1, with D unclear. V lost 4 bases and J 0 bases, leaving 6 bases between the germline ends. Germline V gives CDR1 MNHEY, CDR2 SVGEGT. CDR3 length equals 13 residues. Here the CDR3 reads CASSLKLNTEAFF. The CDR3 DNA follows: TGTGCCAGCAGTTTAAAATTGAACACTGAAGCTTTCTTT.

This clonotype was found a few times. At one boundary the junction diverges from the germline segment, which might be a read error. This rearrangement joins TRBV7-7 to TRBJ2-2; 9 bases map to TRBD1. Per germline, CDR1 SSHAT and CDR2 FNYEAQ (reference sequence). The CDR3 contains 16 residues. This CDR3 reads CASSSERDRDTGELFF. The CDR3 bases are TGTGCTAGCAGCTCCGAAAGGGACAGGGACACCGGGGAGCTGTTTTTT.